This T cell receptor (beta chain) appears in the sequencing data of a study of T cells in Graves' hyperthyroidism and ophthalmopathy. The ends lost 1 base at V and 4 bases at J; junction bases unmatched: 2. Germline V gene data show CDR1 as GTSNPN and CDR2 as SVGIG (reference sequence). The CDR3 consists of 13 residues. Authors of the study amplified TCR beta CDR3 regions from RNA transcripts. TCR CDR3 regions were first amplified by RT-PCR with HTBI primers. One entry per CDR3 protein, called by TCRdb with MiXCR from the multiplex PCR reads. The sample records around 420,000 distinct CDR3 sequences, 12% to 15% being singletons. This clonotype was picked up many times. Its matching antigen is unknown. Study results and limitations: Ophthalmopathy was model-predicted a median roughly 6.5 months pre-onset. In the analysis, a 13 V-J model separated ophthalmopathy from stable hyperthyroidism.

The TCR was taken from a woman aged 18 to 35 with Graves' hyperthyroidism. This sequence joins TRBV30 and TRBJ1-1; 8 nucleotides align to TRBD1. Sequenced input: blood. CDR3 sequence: CAWSAGGGTEAFF. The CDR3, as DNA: TGTGCCTGGAGTGCAGGGGGCGGCACTGAAGCTTTCTTT.